This TCR beta chain was captured in a study of T cell responses to AZD1222 COVID-19 vaccine. Overall study results and limits: A rise in Spike-specific TCR breadth and depth followed two AZD1222 doses. Unmutated variant regions reportedly attract nearly half of all spike-specific TCRs. Repertoires were collected only later (after the peak T cell response had occurred). At study baseline, merely five or six AZD1222 recipients were seropositive.

With respect to this clone: Its antigen is unidentified.

The CDR3 covers 16 residues. Germline CDR1 and CDR2: KGHSY and FQNENV. V dropped 2 bases and J dropped 5; count of bases not matched to a gene: 5. Profiling relied on immunoSEQ multiplex PCR, and the TCRdb table lists in-frame clones only, not all of them. The data hold roughly 130,000 clones, with almost 95% observed a single time. This sequence joins TRBV16 and TRBJ1-6, with 8 bases fitting TRBD1. Material: peripheral blood, obtained on day 0 of AZD1222 vaccination. The sequence came from an adult in good health. This chain's CDR3 is CASSQGSGGNNSPLHF. The CDR3, as DNA: TGTGCCAGCAGCCAAGGGTCAGGGGGCAATAATTCACCCCTCCACTTT.